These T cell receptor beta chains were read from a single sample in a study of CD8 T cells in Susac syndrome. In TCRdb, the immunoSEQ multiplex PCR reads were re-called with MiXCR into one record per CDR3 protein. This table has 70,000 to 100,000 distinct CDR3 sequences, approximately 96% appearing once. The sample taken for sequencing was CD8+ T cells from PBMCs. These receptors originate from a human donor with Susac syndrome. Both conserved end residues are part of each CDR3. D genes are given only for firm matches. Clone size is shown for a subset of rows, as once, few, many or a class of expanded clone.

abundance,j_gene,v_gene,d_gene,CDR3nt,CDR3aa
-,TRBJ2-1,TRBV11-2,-,TGTGCCAGCAGCTCGTGGGAGCGGAATGAGCAGTTCTTC,CASSSWERNEQFF
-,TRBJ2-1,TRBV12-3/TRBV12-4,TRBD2,TGTGCCAGCAGTTGGGGAGGGCCAAGGAATGAGCAGTTCTTC,CASSWGGPRNEQFF
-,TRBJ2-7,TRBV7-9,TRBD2,TGTGCCAGCAGCCCCGAAGCGGGAACACCCTCCTACGAGCAGTACTTC,CASSPEAGTPSYEQYF
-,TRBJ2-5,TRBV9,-,TGTGCCAGCAGCGGGGGCGGCGTGCAAGAGACCCAGTACTTC,CASSGGGVQETQYF
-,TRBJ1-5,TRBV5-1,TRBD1,TGCGCCAGCAGCTTGGCGGGGACAGGCGATCAGCCCCAGCATTTT,CASSLAGTGDQPQHF
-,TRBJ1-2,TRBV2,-,TGTGCCAGCAGAGTTCCGATGGAGGATGGCTACACCTTC,CASRVPMEDGYTF
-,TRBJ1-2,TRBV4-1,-,TGCGCCAGCAGCCAACTCCCAGGGGCTGACTATGGCTACACCTTC,CASSQLPGADYGYTF
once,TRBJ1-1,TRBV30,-,TGTGCCTGGAGTTGGGAAGGGGGGACCACTGAAGCTTTCTTT,CAWSWEGGTTEAFF
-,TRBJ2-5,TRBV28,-,TGTGCCAGCAAGCACTACCAAGAGACCCAGTACTTC,CASKHYQETQYF
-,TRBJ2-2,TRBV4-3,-,TGCGCCAGCAGCCAAGATGCCCTAGCGTGGGACACCGGGGAGCTGTTTTTT,CASSQDALAWDTGELFF